This T cell receptor (beta chain) derives from a study of cytomegalovirus exposure and HLA in healthy donors. The assay was immunoSEQ multiplex PCR, and TCRdb's table has in-frame clones only and misses some. The data show 330,000 or so clones, 86% seen once. Germline V gene sequence: CDR1 MNHNY, CDR2 SVGAGI (reference sequence). V lost 6 bases, J lost 6 bases, and 7 bases stayed unmatched. The CDR3 totals 14 residues. Input material: PBMCs. V usage is TRBV6-6 and J usage is TRBJ2-7; TRBD1 matches at 11 bases. This TCR derives from a woman between 18 and 29 years old in good health and CMV-seronegative. The DNA of the CDR3 is TGTGCCAGCAGAACGGGACAGGGGGTGCGCGAGCAGTACTTC. Translated: CASRTGQGVREQYF.